Listed below are T cell receptor beta chains from one sample, sequenced in a study of regulatory T cells in long-lasting Graves disease. Each CDR3 protein gets one entry after TCRdb re-called the multiplex PCR reads with MiXCR. The sample records about 560,000 distinct CDR3 sequences, 15% to 20% being singletons. These sequences were also reported in another study, on T cells in Graves' hyperthyroidism and ophthalmopathy.

Sequences were derived from peripheral blood mononuclear cells (PBMCs), sampled at new diagnosis, from a patient treated with antithyroid drugs. Receptors originate from a man aged 18 to 29 with Graves disease. Both conserved end residues are part of each CDR3. Fields, in order: D gene, clone size, J gene, V gene, CDR3 DNA, CDR3 protein. D genes are given only for firm matches. Some rows have no size entry. The others give once, few or many, or a class for an expanded clone.

D gene: NA; clone size: many; J gene: TRBJ1-5; V gene: TRBV2; CDR3 DNA: TGTGCCAGCACCGGACAGTTGGAACAGCCCCAGCATTTT; CDR3 protein: CASTGQLEQPQHF
D gene: NA; clone size: few; J gene: TRBJ1-1; V gene: TRBV6-6; CDR3 DNA: TGTGCCAGCAGTTACTCGAGCCGGGTGACTGAAGCTTTCTTT; CDR3 protein: CASSYSSRVTEAFF
D gene: NA; clone size: NA; J gene: TRBJ2-7; V gene: TRBV7-9; CDR3 DNA: TGTGCCAGCAGCTTAGCCGTCGGGGCCAGGCCGTACGAGCAGTACTTC; CDR3 protein: CASSLAVGARPYEQYF
D gene: NA; clone size: many; J gene: TRBJ2-7; V gene: TRBV7-2; CDR3 DNA: TGTGCCAGCAGTTTGGGAGGTGAACCCTACGAGCAGTACTTC; CDR3 protein: CASSLGGEPYEQYF
D gene: NA; clone size: many; J gene: TRBJ1-2; V gene: TRBV7-9; CDR3 DNA: TGTGCCAGCAGCCGAAGCCAGGGAGACTATGGCTACACCTTC; CDR3 protein: CASSRSQGDYGYTF
D gene: TRBD1; clone size: many; J gene: TRBJ2-5; V gene: TRBV7-6; CDR3 DNA: TGTGCCAGCACAGATAGGAGAGGGACAGGGGACGAGACCCAGTACTTC; CDR3 protein: CASTDRRGTGDETQYF
D gene: TRBD1; clone size: NA; J gene: TRBJ2-3; V gene: TRBV12-3/TRBV12-4; CDR3 DNA: TGTGCCAGCAGCTTCCGGGACAGGGCCCCGTTGGCGCAGTATTTT; CDR3 protein: CASSFRDRAPLAQYF
D gene: TRBD1; clone size: many; J gene: TRBJ1-2; V gene: TRBV27; CDR3 DNA: TGTGCCAGCAAATTGGGACAGGGTGCTGGCTACACCTTC; CDR3 protein: CASKLGQGAGYTF
D gene: TRBD1; clone size: NA; J gene: TRBJ1-1; V gene: TRBV7-3; CDR3 DNA: TGTGCCAGCAGCTACACCGCGACAGGGACTGAAGCTTTCTTT; CDR3 protein: CASSYTATGTEAFF
D gene: TRBD1; clone size: NA; J gene: TRBJ2-3; V gene: TRBV7-3; CDR3 DNA: TGTGCCAGCAGCCTGGGACAGGGTTTATCGGAAGATACGCAGTATTTT; CDR3 protein: CASSLGQGLSEDTQYF
D gene: TRBD1; clone size: many; J gene: TRBJ1-1; V gene: TRBV7-3; CDR3 DNA: TGTGCCAGCAGGGACAGGGTTGCAACTGAAGCTTTCTTT; CDR3 protein: CASRDRVATEAFF
D gene: NA; clone size: many; J gene: TRBJ2-3; V gene: TRBV27; CDR3 DNA: TGTGCCAGCAGTTTAATCGCGGAGGGGCATAGCGCGCAGTATTTT; CDR3 protein: CASSLIAEGHSAQYF
D gene: NA; clone size: NA; J gene: TRBJ1-1; V gene: TRBV7-9; CDR3 DNA: TGTTCCAGCGAGGGCCCTACCCGGGACCGGGCTTTCTTT; CDR3 protein: CSSEGPTRDRAFF
D gene: NA; clone size: once; J gene: TRBJ1-1; V gene: TRBV15; CDR3 DNA: TGTGCCACCAGCCAGGGGCTGAACACTGAAGCTTTCTTT; CDR3 protein: CATSQGLNTEAFF
D gene: TRBD1; clone size: NA; J gene: TRBJ2-7; V gene: TRBV12-3/TRBV12-4; CDR3 DNA: TGTGCCAGCAGCAACAGGGGCGAGCAGTACTTC; CDR3 protein: CASSNRGEQYF
D gene: NA; clone size: many; J gene: TRBJ2-7; V gene: TRBV28; CDR3 DNA: TGTGCCAGCAGTTCATCCCCGGGGGAGCAGTACTTC; CDR3 protein: CASSSSPGEQYF
D gene: NA; clone size: many; J gene: TRBJ1-1; V gene: TRBV27; CDR3 DNA: TGTGCCAGCAGTACCAGGGAAACTGAAGCTTTCTTT; CDR3 protein: CASSTRETEAFF
D gene: NA; clone size: few; J gene: TRBJ2-7; V gene: TRBV7-4; CDR3 DNA: TGTGCCAGCAGCTCTCCCAGGAGCGGTACCTACGAGCAGTACTTC; CDR3 protein: CASSSPRSGTYEQYF
D gene: NA; clone size: NA; J gene: TRBJ2-7; V gene: TRBV5-1; CDR3 DNA: TGCGCCAGCAGCTCGCAGACAGGCTTAAAATCCTACGAGCAGTACTTC; CDR3 protein: CASSSQTGLKSYEQYF
D gene: TRBD2; clone size: NA; J gene: TRBJ2-1; V gene: TRBV19; CDR3 DNA: TGTGCCAGTAGTATTAGTACTAGCGTGGACAATGAGCAGTTCTTC; CDR3 protein: CASSISTSVDNEQFF
D gene: TRBD1; clone size: NA; J gene: TRBJ1-1; V gene: TRBV9; CDR3 DNA: TGTGCCAGCAGCGCCAGACAGGGGTTCAGCACTGAAGCTTTCTTT; CDR3 protein: CASSARQGFSTEAFF
D gene: TRBD2; clone size: many; J gene: TRBJ2-1; V gene: TRBV2; CDR3 DNA: TGTGCCAGTCTGGGACTAGCAGGGCTTGAGCAGTTCTTC; CDR3 protein: CASLGLAGLEQFF
D gene: NA; clone size: NA; J gene: TRBJ1-4; V gene: TRBV14; CDR3 DNA: TGTGCCAGCAGCCAAGGACGTGGGCCTGAAAAACTGTTTTTT; CDR3 protein: CASSQGRGPEKLFF
D gene: TRBD2; clone size: NA; J gene: TRBJ2-3; V gene: TRBV5-1; CDR3 DNA: TGCGCCAGCAGCCTGAGACTAGCGGGAGGCCCAACGACCACAGATACGCAGTATTTT; CDR3 protein: CASSLRLAGGPTTTDTQYF
D gene: TRBD1; clone size: many; J gene: TRBJ2-3; V gene: TRBV27; CDR3 DNA: TGTGCCAGCTCTCCGGTGGACAGGGGGTGGACAGATACGCAGTATTTT; CDR3 protein: CASSPVDRGWTDTQYF
D gene: TRBD1; clone size: many; J gene: TRBJ2-7; V gene: TRBV30; CDR3 DNA: TGTGCCTGGGGGACAGGCGAGCAGTACTTC; CDR3 protein: CAWGTGEQYF
D gene: NA; clone size: few; J gene: TRBJ2-7; V gene: TRBV15; CDR3 DNA: TGTGCCACCAGGCCAGGGGGGGCCTACGAGCAGTACTTC; CDR3 protein: CATRPGGAYEQYF